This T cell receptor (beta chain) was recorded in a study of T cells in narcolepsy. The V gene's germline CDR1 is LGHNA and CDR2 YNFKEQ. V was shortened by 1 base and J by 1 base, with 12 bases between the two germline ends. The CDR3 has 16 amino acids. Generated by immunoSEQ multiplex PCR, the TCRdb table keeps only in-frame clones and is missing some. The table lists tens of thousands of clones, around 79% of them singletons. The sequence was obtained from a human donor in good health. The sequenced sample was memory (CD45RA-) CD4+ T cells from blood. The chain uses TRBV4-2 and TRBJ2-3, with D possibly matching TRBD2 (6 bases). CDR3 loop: CASSQVKPSGTDTQYF. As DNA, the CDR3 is TGTGCCAGCAGCCAAGTCAAGCCTAGCGGCACAGATACGCAGTATTTT.